Below, 16 T cell receptor beta chains from the same sample are listed, as sequenced in a study of preoperative IRX-2 immunotherapy in early breast cancer. TCRdb's copy holds only in-frame clones and misses some; the assay was immunoSEQ multiplex PCR. The sample lists around 29,000 clones, 70% to 85% seen once, with 3% to 3.5% in the top ten. The treatment is: preoperative locoregional IRX-2 cytokine immunotherapy. This sample was gathered from a patient treated with IRX-2 immunotherapy. These receptors were collected from a human donor with breast cancer.

CDR3 sequence: CAISQGSYEQYF. CDR3 coding DNA: TGTGCCATCAGCCAGGGGAGCTACGAGCAGTACTTC. The V and J genes are TRBV6-8 and TRBJ2-7; D may be TRBD1 (6 bases). The CDR3 is made up of 12 amino acids. CDR1 MNHGY and CDR2 SAAAGT come from the germline V gene. V lost 10 bases to trimming and J lost 3 bases, with 13 bases between them.

This chain uses TRBV6-8 with TRBJ2-1, with D tentatively TRBD2 (6 bases). CDR3 length: 14 amino acids. The ends were cut back, 2 bases at V and 8 bases at J, with 13 bases in the middle. CDR1 is MNHGY and CDR2 is SAAAGT in the germline V gene. The CDR3 sequence is CASSYDRGFYEQFF. The CDR3 bases are TGTGCCAGCAGTTACGACCGGGGGTTCTATGAGCAGTTCTTC.

The gene calls are TRBV11-3 and TRBJ2-7; D may be TRBD1 (5 bases). V was pared by 4 bases and J by 3 bases, with 16 bases between. The CDR3 covers 15 residues. In germline, CDR1 is SGHNT, CDR2 YENEEA. DNA of the CDR3: TGTGCCAGCAGCTCGGGCGTTAGGGGATACTACGAGCAGTACTTC. Translation gives CASSSGVRGYYEQYF.

The chain carries TRBV6-8 and TRBJ2-1, with 10 bases that match TRBD1. The J segment lost 10 bases and the V segment lost 5 bases, leaving 14 bases of the junction unmatched. The CDR3 totals 16 residues. The germline V gene encodes CDR1 MNHGY and CDR2 SAAAGT. The CDR3 loop reads CASSPSGQGPYREQFF. The CDR3 DNA is TGTGCCAGCAGTCCCTCGGGACAGGGGCCCTATCGGGAGCAGTTCTTC.

This clone was seen only a few times. This chain connects TRBV6-8 to TRBJ1-1; TRBD1 aligns across 10 bases. In germline, CDR1 is MNHGY, CDR2 SAAAGT. CDR3 length: 16 residues. V lost 2 bases and J lost 4; bases outside the gene matches: 7. Written as DNA, the CDR3 is TGTGCCAGCAGTTACGCTTTCCGGGACAGGGGCACTGAAGCTTTCTTT. Amino acid sequence: CASSYAFRDRGTEAFF.

The chain is built from TRBV19 and TRBJ2-7, with 10 bases aligning to TRBD1. The CDR3 is made up of 13 amino acids. CDR1 is LNHDA and CDR2 is SQIVND in the germline V gene (reference sequence). Trimming removed 8 bases from V and 9 bases from J; junction bases left unmatched: 10. The CDR3 DNA reads TGTGCCAGTGCCCCTGACAGGGGGCAGGTGCAGTACTTC. Amino acids: CASAPDRGQVQYF.

J is TRBJ2-2 and V is TRBV6-8; 7 nucleotides line up with TRBD2. The CDR3 contains 16 residues. V lost 6 bases and J lost 0; bases outside the gene matches: 7. Per germline, CDR1 MNHGY and CDR2 SAAAGT. CDR3 region: CASSPRDYPNTGELFF. The CDR3 DNA sequence: TGTGCCAGCAGCCCACGGGACTACCCGAACACCGGGGAGCTGTTTTTT.

V is TRBV6-8 and J is TRBJ1-1; perhaps TRBD1 as D (6 bases). CDR1 MNHGY and CDR2 SAAAGT come from the germline V gene. V was pared by 4 bases and J by 3 bases, with 18 bases between. This CDR3 spans 16 amino acids. The CDR3 DNA is TGTGCCAGCAGTTCCCCCGGGGAGAGGGGGTACACTGAAGCTTTCTTT. Translated, it gives CASSSPGERGYTEAFF.

The gene calls are TRBV28 and TRBJ1-3, with TRBD1 identical over 7 bases. From germline, CDR1 is MDHEN and CDR2 SYDVKM. V trimming: 3 bases; J trimming: 4 bases; junction bases outside the gene matches: 0. The CDR3 has 13 residues. DNA of the CDR3: TGTGCCAGCAGTTTCAGGGGGGGAAACACCATATATTTT. It specifies CASSFRGGNTIYF.

V is TRBV11-3 and J is TRBJ2-2; TRBD1 matches 8 bases. The CDR3 runs to 16 residues. Germline lookup yields CDR1 SGHNT and CDR2 YENEEA. Trimming took 5 bases from V and 5 from J; bases not matched to a gene: 10. CDR3 in amino acids: CASSASTGVGTGELFF. The CDR3 bases are TGTGCCAGCAGCGCCTCGACAGGGGTCGGGACCGGGGAGCTGTTTTTT.

The sample holds a few counts of this clone. This rearrangement joins TRBV11-3 to TRBJ1-5; TRBD1 might be the D (5 bases). Trimming cost V 6 bases and J 3 bases, with 12 bases left between them. CDR1 and CDR2 (germline): SGHNT, YENEEA. The CDR3 is 14 residues long. CDR3 nucleotides: TGTGCCAGCAGTTTCGGGGGGTACAATCAGCCCCAGCATTTT. Translating gives CASSFGGYNQPQHF.

V usage is TRBV7-8 and J usage is TRBJ1-1; TRBD1 might be the D (5 bases). The CDR3 covers 13 residues. Trimming stripped 6 bases from V and 10 bases from J, with 18 bases between. Germline V gene data show CDR1 as SGHVS and CDR2 as FQNEAQ. The CDR3 region has the DNA TGTGCCAGCAGTTCTGCCTTACCCGGGGGAGCTTTCTTT. Protein: CASSSALPGGAFF.

The rearrangement joins TRBV19 to TRBJ1-5; D is perhaps TRBD1 (5 bases). The V and J ends lost 4 bases and 4 bases respectively, with 8 bases between them. Germline V gene data show CDR1 as LNHDA and CDR2 as SQIVND (reference sequence). This CDR3 region has 13 residues. The CDR3 is CASSTGQNQPQHF. Here the CDR3 DNA reads TGTGCCAGTAGTACGGGGCAAAATCAGCCCCAGCATTTT.

The V call is TRBV15, the J call TRBJ2-7, with TRBD2 matching over 8 bases. The CDR3 totals 15 residues. V shed 1 base, J shed 6 bases, and the junction held 8 bases outside the gene matches. Per the germline V gene, CDR1 is LNHNV and CDR2 is YYDKDF (reference sequence). The CDR3 here is CATSRVTGGRSEQYF. The CDR3, as DNA: TGTGCCACCAGCAGAGTTACAGGCGGGAGGAGCGAGCAGTACTTC.

The V and J genes are TRBV7-7 and TRBJ2-2; D may correspond to TRBD1 or TRBD2 (6 bases each). V gave up 3 bases and J gave up 4 bases, with 12 bases separating them. The CDR3 totals 15 residues. Germline assignment: CDR1 SSHAT and CDR2 FNYEAQ (reference sequence). CDR3 DNA: TGTGCCAGCAGCTTCTTTTGGGGGGCCACCGGGGAGCTGTTTTTT. It yields the protein CASSFFWGATGELFF.

The chain joins TRBV28 to TRBJ2-3; D tentatively fits TRBD1 or TRBD2 (6 bases each). V lost 5 bases and J 3 bases, leaving 12 bases between the germline ends. The CDR3 runs 14 residues. Germline CDR1 MDHEN, CDR2 SYDVKM. The CDR3 DNA sequence: TGTGCCAGCAGTCGGGGGCAGGGAACAGATACGCAGTATTTT. Protein: CASSRGQGTDTQYF.